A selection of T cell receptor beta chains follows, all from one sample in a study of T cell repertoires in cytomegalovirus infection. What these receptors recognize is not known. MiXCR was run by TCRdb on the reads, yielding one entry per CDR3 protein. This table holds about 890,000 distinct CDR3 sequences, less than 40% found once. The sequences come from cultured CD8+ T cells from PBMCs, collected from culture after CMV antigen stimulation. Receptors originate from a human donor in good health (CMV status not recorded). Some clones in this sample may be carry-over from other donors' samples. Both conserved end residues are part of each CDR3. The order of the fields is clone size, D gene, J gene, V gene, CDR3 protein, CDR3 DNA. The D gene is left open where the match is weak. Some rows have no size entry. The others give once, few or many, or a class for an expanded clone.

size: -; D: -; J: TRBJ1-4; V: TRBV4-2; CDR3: CASSQGGSLGVFF; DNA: TGTGCCAGCAGCCAGGGTGGAAGTCTTGGGGTGTTTTTT
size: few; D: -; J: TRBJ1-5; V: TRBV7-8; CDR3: CASSPGRVGNQPQHF; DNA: TGTGCCAGCAGCCCCGGAAGGGTGGGCAATCAGCCCCAGCATTTT
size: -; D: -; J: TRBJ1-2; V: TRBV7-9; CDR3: CASSFPTGENYGYTF; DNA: TGTGCCAGCAGCTTCCCGACGGGGGAGAACTATGGCTACACCTTC
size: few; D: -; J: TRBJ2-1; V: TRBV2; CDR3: CASVLGGDEQFF; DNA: TGTGCCAGCGTCTTGGGGGGCGATGAGCAGTTCTTC
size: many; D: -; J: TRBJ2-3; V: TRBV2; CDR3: CASSEGRYTDTQYF; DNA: TGTGCCAGCAGTGAGGGGCGCTACACAGATACGCAGTATTTT
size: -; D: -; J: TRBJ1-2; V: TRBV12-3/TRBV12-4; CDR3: CASSPSTTSPYGYTF; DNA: TGTGCCAGCAGCCCGAGCACGACATCTCCCTATGGCTACACCTTC
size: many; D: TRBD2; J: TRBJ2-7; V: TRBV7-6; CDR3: CASSWGLAGDEQYF; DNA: TGTGCCAGCAGCTGGGGACTAGCGGGGGACGAGCAGTACTTC
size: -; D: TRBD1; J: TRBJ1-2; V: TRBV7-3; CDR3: CASSPWTGGRVDGYTF; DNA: TGTGCCAGCAGCCCCTGGACAGGGGGGCGAGTAGATGGCTACACCTTC
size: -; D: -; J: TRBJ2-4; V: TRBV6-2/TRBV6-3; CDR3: CASSWDFGDDQYF; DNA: TGTGCCAGCAGTTGGGACTTTGGAGACGATCAGTACTTC
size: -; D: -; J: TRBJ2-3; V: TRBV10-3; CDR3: CAISDVSSTDTQYF; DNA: TGTGCCATCAGTGATGTTTCTAGCACAGATACGCAGTATTTT
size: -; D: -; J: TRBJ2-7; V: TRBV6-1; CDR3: CASSVDVSYEQYF; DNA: TGTGCCAGCAGTGTAGACGTCTCCTACGAGCAGTACTTC
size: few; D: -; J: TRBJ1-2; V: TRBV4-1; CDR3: CASSLRGATYGYTF; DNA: TGCGCCAGCAGCCTCCGGGGGGCGACCTATGGCTACACCTTC
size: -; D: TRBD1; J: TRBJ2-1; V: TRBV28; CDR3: CASSTTGIDPLYNEQFF; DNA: TGTGCCAGCAGTACGACAGGGATAGACCCCCTCTACAATGAGCAGTTCTTC
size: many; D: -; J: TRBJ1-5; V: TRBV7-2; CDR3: CASSADGTDNQPQHF; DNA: TGTGCCAGCAGCGCGGACGGGACGGATAATCAGCCCCAGCATTTT
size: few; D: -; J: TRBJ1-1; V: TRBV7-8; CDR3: CASFPPGKFAEAFF; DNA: TGTGCCAGCTTCCCCCCGGGGAAGTTCGCTGAAGCTTTCTTT
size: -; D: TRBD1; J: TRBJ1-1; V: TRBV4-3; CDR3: CASSQVGTGGSNTEAFF; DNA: TGCGCCAGCAGCCAAGTGGGGACAGGGGGCTCGAACACTGAAGCTTTCTTT
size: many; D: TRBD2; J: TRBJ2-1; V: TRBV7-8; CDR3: CASSLAWGGNYNEQFF; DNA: TGTGCCAGCAGCTTAGCGTGGGGGGGAAACTACAATGAGCAGTTCTTC
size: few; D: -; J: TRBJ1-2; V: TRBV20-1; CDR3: CSARDPQGHKGYTF; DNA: TGCAGTGCTAGAGATCCCCAGGGGCATAAAGGCTACACCTTC
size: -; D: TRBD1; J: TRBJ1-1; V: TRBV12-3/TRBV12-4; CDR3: CASTTIQGAPEAFF; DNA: TGTGCCAGCACGACAATACAGGGGGCCCCGGAAGCTTTCTTT
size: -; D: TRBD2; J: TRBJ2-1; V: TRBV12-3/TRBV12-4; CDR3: CASVGGSSSYNEQFF; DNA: TGTGCCAGTGTGGGCGGGAGCAGCTCCTACAATGAGCAGTTCTTC
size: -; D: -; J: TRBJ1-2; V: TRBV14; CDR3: CASSQVRSTGYTF; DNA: TGTGCCAGCAGCCAAGTACGGTCCACTGGCTACACCTTC
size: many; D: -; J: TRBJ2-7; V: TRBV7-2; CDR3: CASSRDPADEQYF; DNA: TGTGCCAGCAGCAGGGACCCCGCGGACGAGCAGTACTTC
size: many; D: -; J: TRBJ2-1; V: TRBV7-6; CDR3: CASSWTEGEQFF; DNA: TGTGCCAGCAGCTGGACGGAGGGTGAGCAGTTCTTC
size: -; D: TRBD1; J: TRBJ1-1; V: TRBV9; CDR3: CASSGVAEAGQGTEAFF; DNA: TGTGCCAGCAGCGGTGTAGCTGAGGCGGGACAGGGGACTGAAGCTTTCTTT
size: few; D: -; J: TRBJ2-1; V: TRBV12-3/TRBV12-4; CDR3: CASSHVAQTTYNEQFF; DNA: TGTGCCAGCAGCCACGTGGCTCAAACCACCTACAATGAGCAGTTCTTC
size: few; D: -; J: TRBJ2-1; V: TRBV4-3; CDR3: CASSRSNGVAYNEQFF; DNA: TGCGCCAGCAGCCGTTCTAATGGGGTAGCCTACAATGAGCAGTTCTTC
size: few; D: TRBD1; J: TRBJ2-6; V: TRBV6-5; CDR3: CASSKLRQGSGANVLTF; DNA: TGTGCCAGCAGTAAACTTCGACAGGGCTCTGGGGCCAACGTCCTGACTTTC
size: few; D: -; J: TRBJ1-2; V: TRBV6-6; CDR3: CASSYSPEGFPYGYTF; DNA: TGTGCCAGCAGTTACTCCCCGGAGGGGTTCCCCTATGGCTACACCTTC
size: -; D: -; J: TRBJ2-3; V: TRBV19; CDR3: CASSSHARRSTDTQYF; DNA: TGTGCCAGTAGTTCACACGCGAGGCGTAGCACAGATACGCAGTATTTT
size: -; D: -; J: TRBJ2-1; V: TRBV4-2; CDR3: CASSQESGYSYNEQFF; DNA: TGTGCCAGCAGCCAAGAATCGGGATACTCCTACAATGAGCAGTTCTTC
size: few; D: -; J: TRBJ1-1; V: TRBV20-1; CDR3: CSTTLGGTEAFF; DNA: TGCAGTACGACTTTAGGGGGAACTGAAGCTTTCTTT
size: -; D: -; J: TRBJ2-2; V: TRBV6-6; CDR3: CASRGRGNTGELFF; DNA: TGTGCCAGCAGGGGCAGGGGCAACACCGGGGAGCTGTTTTTT
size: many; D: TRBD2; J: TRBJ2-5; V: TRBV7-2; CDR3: CASATHSGGTHWQETQYF; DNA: TGTGCCAGCGCAACTCATAGCGGGGGGACGCATTGGCAAGAGACCCAGTACTTC
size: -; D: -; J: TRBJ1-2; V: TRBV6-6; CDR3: CASSKSQDYGYTF; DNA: TGTGCCAGCAGTAAATCACAGGACTATGGCTACACCTTC
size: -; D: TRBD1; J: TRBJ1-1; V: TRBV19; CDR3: CATLTGQMNTEAFF; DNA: TGTGCCACCCTGACAGGGCAGATGAACACTGAAGCTTTCTTT
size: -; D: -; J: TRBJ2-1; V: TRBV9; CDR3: CASSASSEQFF; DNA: TGTGCCAGCAGCGCCAGTAGTGAGCAGTTCTTC
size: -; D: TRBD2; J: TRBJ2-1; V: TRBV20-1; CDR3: CSARDTGTSGLYSSYNEQFF; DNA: TGCAGTGCTAGAGATACAGGGACTAGCGGGCTATACAGCTCCTACAATGAGCAGTTCTTC
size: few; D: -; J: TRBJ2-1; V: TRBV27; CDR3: CASSLSIGDRDNEQFF; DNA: TGTGCCAGCAGTTTATCGATAGGGGATAGAGACAATGAGCAGTTCTTC
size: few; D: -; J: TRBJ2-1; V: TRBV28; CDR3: CASSLSVGRGYYNEQFF; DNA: TGTGCCAGCAGTTTATCGGTGGGCAGGGGCTACTACAATGAGCAGTTCTTC
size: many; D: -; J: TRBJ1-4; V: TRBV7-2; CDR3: CASSLNAPLDEKLFF; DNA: TGTGCCAGCAGCTTGAATGCCCCCTTGGATGAAAAACTGTTTTTT
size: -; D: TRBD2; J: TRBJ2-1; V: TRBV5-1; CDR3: CASSPYGTSGPNEQFF; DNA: TGCGCCAGCAGCCCTTACGGGACTAGCGGTCCCAATGAGCAGTTCTTC
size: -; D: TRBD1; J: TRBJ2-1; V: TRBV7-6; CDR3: CASSLAGTGGRGGFDEQFF; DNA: TGTGCCAGCAGCTTAGCGGGGACAGGGGGCCGGGGGGGATTCGATGAGCAGTTCTTC
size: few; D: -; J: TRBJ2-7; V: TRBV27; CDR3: CASSSNPSTYEQYF; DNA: TGTGCCAGCAGTTCTAACCCATCCACCTACGAGCAGTACTTC
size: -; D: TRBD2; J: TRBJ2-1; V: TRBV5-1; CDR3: CASSLVRSSGGNEQFF; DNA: TGCGCCAGCAGCTTGGTTCGGTCTAGCGGGGGTAATGAGCAGTTCTTC
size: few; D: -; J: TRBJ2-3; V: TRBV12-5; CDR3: CASGDTHSGHTDTQYF; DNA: TGTGCTAGTGGAGATACCCACTCGGGGCACACAGATACGCAGTATTTT